Here is one T cell receptor beta chain with its context. The antigen is unknown. One end of the junction fails to match germline, which may point to a read error. The CDR3 runs to 14 residues. Germline V gene lookup returns CDR1 SQVTM and CDR2 ANQGSEA. This sample is part of a study of CD8+ T cells in alopecia areata. The wider study: Twice daily, treated patients received 5 to 10 mg of oral tofacitinib.

Study results and caveats: TCR sharing across patients was less clear than in mice, possibly HLA-related. Among the cells sequenced in scalp samples are also the resident alphabeta T cells of normal skin.

Lesional scalp punch biopsies and peripheral blood came from alopecia areata patients. RNA extraction was followed by reverse transcription into cDNA, which acted as the sequencing template. TCRdb's copy holds only in-frame clones and misses some; the assay was immunoSEQ multiplex PCR. This table holds approximately 91,000 clones, 35% to 50% found once. The chain is built from TRBV29-1 and TRBJ2-2; TRBD2 matches at 10 bases. Material for sequencing was CD4+ T cells sorted from blood. The origin of this receptor is a human donor with alopecia areata. CDR3 residues: CSVGGTSDYGELLF. The CDR3 DNA sequence: TGCAGCGTTGGGGGGACTAGCGATTACGGGGAGCTGCTTTTT.